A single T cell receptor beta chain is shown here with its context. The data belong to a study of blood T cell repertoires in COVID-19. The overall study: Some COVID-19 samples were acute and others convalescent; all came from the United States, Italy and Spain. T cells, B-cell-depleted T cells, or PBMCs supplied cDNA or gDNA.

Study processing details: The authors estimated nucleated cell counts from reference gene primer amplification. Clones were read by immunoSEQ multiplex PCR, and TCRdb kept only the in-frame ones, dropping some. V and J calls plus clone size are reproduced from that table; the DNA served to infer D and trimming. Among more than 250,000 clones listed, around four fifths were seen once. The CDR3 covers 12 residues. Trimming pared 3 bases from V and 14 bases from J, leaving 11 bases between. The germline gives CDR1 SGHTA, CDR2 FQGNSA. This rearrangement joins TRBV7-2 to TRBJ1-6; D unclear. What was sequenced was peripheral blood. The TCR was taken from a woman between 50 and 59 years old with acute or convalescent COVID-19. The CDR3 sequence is CASSFPEASLHF. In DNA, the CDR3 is TGTGCCAGCAGCTTCCCGGAGGCCTCCCTCCACTTT.